These 17 T cell receptor beta chains came from one sample sequenced in a study of blood T cells in healthy people across ages. Sample-barcoded 5' priming and a J-beta primer mix drove a second PCR of roughly 6 to 12 cycles. MiXCR, applied by TCRdb to the 5' RACE reads, yields one record per CDR3 protein. Of 780,000 or so distinct CDR3 sequences listed, about 61% were seen once; the top ten hold roughly 26%. The sample was blood. The receptors were gathered from a man in his forties in good health.

The CDR3 DNA is TGCAGTGCCGGTGCCACTAGCGGTGGATACGAGCAGTACTTC. It codes for CSAGATSGGYEQYF. V gene TRBV20-1 combines with J gene TRBJ2-7; 8 bases are a match to TRBD2. The CDR3 loop spans 14 amino acids. Trimming removed 6 bases from V and 4 bases from J; junction bases left unmatched: 11. Looked up from germline, CDR1 is DFQATT and CDR2 is SNEGSKA (reference sequence).

The chain links TRBV6-1 to TRBJ2-6; 9 bases map to TRBD1. The CDR3 contains 17 residues. V was pared by 7 bases and J by 1 base, with 8 bases of the junction left unmatched. Germline V gives CDR1 MNHNS, CDR2 SASEGT. The CDR3 DNA reads as TGTGCCAGCATCCTCTCCGGGACAGGGTCTGGGGCCAACGTCCTGACTTTC. Residues: CASILSGTGSGANVLTF.

This chain connects TRBV12-3 or TRBV12-4 to TRBJ1-1; D is undetermined. CDR3 length: 15 amino acids. With 5 bases removed from V and 1 base from J, the gap between germline ends came to 14 bases. In DNA form, the CDR3 reads TGTGCCAGCAGTCAACTCTGGACTGGGAACACTGAAGCTTTCTTT. It encodes CASSQLWTGNTEAFF.

The chain's CDR3 is CASTGASVADSTDTQYF. In DNA, the CDR3 is TGTGCCAGCACCGGGGCTAGTGTAGCCGATAGCACAGATACGCAGTATTTT. The V call is TRBV9, the J call TRBJ2-3; D possibly matches TRBD1 or TRBD2 (5 bases each). Germline V gene sequence: CDR1 SGDLS, CDR2 YYNGEE. Trimming took 6 bases from V and 0 from J, leaving 20 bases between them. The CDR3 length is 17 residues.

The chain has TRBV28 and TRBJ1-1; 7 bases align to TRBD1. There are 14 residues in the CDR3. V shed 6 bases and J 6 bases; nucleotides not matched to a gene: 10. Per germline, CDR1 MDHEN and CDR2 SYDVKM. The CDR3: CASRPTGKPPEAFF. The CDR3 DNA is TGTGCCAGCAGGCCGACAGGGAAGCCCCCTGAAGCTTTCTTT.

The chain couples TRBV5-1 to TRBJ2-3; D unresolved. Germline V gene data show CDR1 as SGHRS and CDR2 as YFSETQ. This CDR3 spans 14 amino acids. The V end was cut by 4 bases, the J end by 4 bases, with 13 bases between. The chain's CDR3 is CASSKAELSDTQYF. CDR3 in DNA: TGCGCCAGCAGCAAGGCGGAGTTATCAGATACGCAGTATTTT.

The V call is TRBV4-3, the J call TRBJ2-3; D gene uncertain. V was pared by 1 base and J by 2 bases, with 10 bases between. Germline loops: CDR1 LGHNA, CDR2 YSLEER. There are 15 residues in the CDR3. The CDR3 DNA sequence: TGCGCCAGCAGCCAAGGGCCCCTGACCACAGATACGCAGTATTTT. Translating gives CASSQGPLTTDTQYF.

This chain uses TRBV11-3 with TRBJ2-3, with 11 bases lining up with TRBD1. J lost 14 bases, V lost 3 bases, and 7 bases had no gene match. The length of the CDR3 is 13 residues. Per germline, CDR1 SGHNT and CDR2 YENEEA. In nucleotides, the CDR3 is TGTGCCAGCAGCTTGACGTGGACAGGGGGCACGTATTTT. Its protein product is CASSLTWTGGTYF.

J is TRBJ2-1 and V is TRBV7-6; no definite D call. The CDR3 has 13 residues. Trimming pared 2 bases from V and 5 bases from J, leaving 7 bases between. Germline assignment: CDR1 SGHVS and CDR2 FNYEAQ. The CDR3 DNA reads as TGTGCCAGCAGCTTAAATCAGAACAATGAGCAGTTCTTC. It yields the protein CASSLNQNNEQFF.

This clonotype was observed at least ten times. This chain uses TRBV6-5 with TRBJ2-7; tentatively, D is TRBD2 (5 bases). V gave up 2 bases and J gave up 5 bases, with 13 bases separating them. Germline V gene data show CDR1 as MNHEY and CDR2 as SVGAGI. This CDR3 comprises 14 residues. CDR3 residues: CASSYTIFSDEQYF. As DNA, the CDR3 is TGTGCCAGCAGTTACACGATATTTAGCGACGAGCAGTACTTC.

The rearrangement joins TRBV20-1 to TRBJ1-4; 7 bases agree with TRBD1. The trim removed 2 bases at V and 8 bases at J, leaving 8 bases unmatched. Germline CDR1 DFQATT, CDR2 SNEGSKA (reference sequence). The CDR3 covers 14 residues. CDR3 sequence: CSARPGQRGEKLFF. As DNA, the CDR3 is TGCAGTGCTAGACCGGGACAGCGAGGCGAAAAACTGTTTTTT.

This clonotype was recorded a few times. The chain combines TRBV27 with TRBJ2-1; possible D gene TRBD1, 6 bases. Germline CDR1 reads MNHEY; CDR2 reads SMNVEV (reference sequence). This CDR3 is 16 amino acids long. The V end was cut by 0 bases, the J end by 5 bases, with 14 bases between. Here the CDR3 reads CASSLSLGDTNNEQFF. CDR3 sequence (DNA): TGTGCCAGCAGTTTATCCCTGGGGGACACAAACAATGAGCAGTTCTTC.

This clonotype showed up just a few times. The DNA for the CDR3 is TGTGCCAGCAGCCTGGGACTAGCGATGTACTTC. It translates to CASSLGLAMYF. This sequence joins TRBV3-1 and TRBJ2-5; 10 bases match TRBD2. Per the germline V gene, CDR1 is LGHDT and CDR2 is YNNKEL (reference sequence). The CDR3 is 11 amino acids. V lost 4 bases, J lost 13 bases, and 3 bases stayed unmatched.

Only one count was recorded for this clonotype. V gene TRBV30 combines with J gene TRBJ1-6, with D uncertain. The CDR3 sequence is 16 residues long. Per the germline V gene, CDR1 is GTSNPN and CDR2 is SVGIG (reference sequence). Trimming took 5 bases from V and 7 from J, leaving 21 bases between them. This chain's CDR3 is CAWSLEGLVENSPLHF. The CDR3 DNA sequence: TGTGCCTGGTCCTTGGAGGGTTTAGTAGAAAATTCACCCCTCCACTTT.

The V call is TRBV6-5, the J call TRBJ2-7; D might be TRBD2 (5 bases). The length of the CDR3 is 13 residues. V dropped 6 bases and J dropped 6 bases, with 15 bases sitting between them. Per the germline V gene, CDR1 is MNHEY and CDR2 is SVGAGI. The CDR3 loop reads CASSPIPAGEQYF. In DNA, the CDR3 is TGTGCCAGCAGCCCGATACCCGCGGGCGAGCAGTACTTC.

V is TRBV7-6 and J is TRBJ2-7; D may correspond to TRBD1 or TRBD2 (6 bases each). Germline V CDR1 and CDR2: SGHVS, FNYEAQ. V was trimmed by 3 bases and J by 7 bases, leaving 16 bases between them. The CDR3 loop spans 14 amino acids. CDR3 sequence reads: CASSLGRQGREQYF. The CDR3 DNA follows: TGTGCCAGCAGCTTGGGGCGTCAGGGGAGGGAGCAGTACTTC.

The chain is built from TRBV10-3 and TRBJ1-2; 8 bases line up with TRBD1. Germline V lookup: CDR1 ENHRY, CDR2 SYGVKD. The CDR3 is 16 residues long. The V segment lost 0 bases and the J segment 1 base; nucleotides outside the gene matches: 4. CDR3 loop: CAISESWTGNNYGYTF. The CDR3 bases are TGTGCCATCAGTGAGTCGTGGACAGGGAATAACTATGGCTACACCTTC.